The TCR beta chain under discussion was sequenced for a study of CD8+ T cells in alopecia areata. The authors extracted RNA and reverse transcribed it into cDNA as the sequencing template. The table came from immunoSEQ multiplex PCR; TCRdb's copy has only in-frame clones and leaves some out. Counted here are 130,000 to 150,000 clones, roughly 58% occurring once; the ten biggest clones make up 35% to 40%. As for this clone: Antigen unknown.

General study points: The study found TCR sharing across patients less clear than in mice, possibly for HLA reasons. Clonality was higher in lesional than normal scalp, especially in alopecia totalis/universalis.

The CDR3 is 12 residues long. The germline V gene has CDR1 SNHLY and CDR2 FYNNEI. V was clipped by 8 bases and J by 5 bases, with 12 bases between them. The sequence derives from a human donor in good health. The chain uses TRBV2 and TRBJ2-5; D remains unclear. Input material: CD8+ T cells sorted from blood. CDR3 sequence: CASLGNVETQYF. The CDR3 DNA reads as TGTGCCAGCTTAGGAAACGTTGAGACCCAGTACTTC.